The entry below gives a single T cell receptor (beta chain) sequence along with its context. The target antigen is unknown. It was about 190 ng DNA, 33,000 or so T cell genomes, that sorted-subset replicate PCRs used. The protocol was immunoSEQ multiplex PCR, while the TCRdb copy is restricted to in-frame clones and leaves out a portion. Of 2,100,000 or so clones in the sample, approximately 94% were seen once. This record comes from a study of shared clonotypes between healthy human individuals. Study conclusions and caveats: Among donors, the sharing of clonotypes was expected to be influenced by sequencing depth. Rarefaction revealed incomplete sorted-subset sequencing despite large depth.

Per the germline V gene, CDR1 is SGHRS and CDR2 is YFSETQ. Losses at the gene ends were 1 base for V and 8 bases for J; bases not matched to a gene: 6. This CDR3 has 14 amino acids. This chain uses TRBV5-1 with TRBJ1-2; 9 positions agree with TRBD1. Sequenced sample: naive CD4+ T cells sorted from blood. Subset defined: CD45RA+ positively selected. This TCR came from a man aged 18 to 30 in good health. The CDR3 region has the DNA TGCGCCAGCAGCTTGAGACAGGGGGAACGAGGCTACACCTTC. Amino acids: CASSLRQGERGYTF.